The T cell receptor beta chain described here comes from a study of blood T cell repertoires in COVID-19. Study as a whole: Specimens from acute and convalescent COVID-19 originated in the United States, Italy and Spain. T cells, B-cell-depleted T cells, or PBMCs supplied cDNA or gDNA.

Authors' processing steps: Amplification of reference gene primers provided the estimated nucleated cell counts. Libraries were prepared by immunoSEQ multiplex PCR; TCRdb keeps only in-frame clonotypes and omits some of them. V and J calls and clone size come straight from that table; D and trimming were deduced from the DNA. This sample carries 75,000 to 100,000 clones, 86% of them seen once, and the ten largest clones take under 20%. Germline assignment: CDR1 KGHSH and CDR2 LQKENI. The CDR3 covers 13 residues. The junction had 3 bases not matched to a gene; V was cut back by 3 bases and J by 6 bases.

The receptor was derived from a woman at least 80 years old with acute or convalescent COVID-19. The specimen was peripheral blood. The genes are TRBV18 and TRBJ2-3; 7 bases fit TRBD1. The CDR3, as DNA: TGTGCCAGCTCACCCGGGACAGCCGATACGCAGTATTTT. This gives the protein CASSPGTADTQYF. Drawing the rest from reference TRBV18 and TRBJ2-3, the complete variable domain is NAGVMQNPRHLVRRRGQEARLRCSPMKGHSHVYWYRQLPEEGLKFMVYLQKENIIDESGMPKERFSAEFPKEGPSILRIQQVVRGDSAAYFCASSPGTADTQYFGPGTRLTVL.